The T cell receptor beta chain described here comes from a study of blood T cell repertoires in COVID-19. Overall study: There were acute and convalescent COVID-19 samples, and they came from the United States, Italy and Spain.

The CDR3 has 13 amino acids. Germline CDR1 reads SGHRS; CDR2 reads YFSETQ. V shed 5 bases and J shed 4 bases, with 9 bases lying between them. Seattle patient enrollment occurred during active infection, with longitudinal follow-up thereafter. The authors' processing: From reference gene primer amplification, estimates of nucleated cell counts were derived. Using immunoSEQ multiplex PCR, the repertoire was profiled, and TCRdb retains in-frame clones only, with some absent. V, J and clone size were drawn from that table, and D and trimming were deduced from the DNA. The sample holds fewer than 350,000 clones; 90% are singletons and the top ten take approximately 7.5%.

V is TRBV5-1 and J is TRBJ2-2, with D maybe TRBD1 (6 bases). The receptor was derived from a woman aged 25-40 years with COVID-19, enrolled during active disease. Sequenced material: peripheral blood. The CDR3 nucleotides are TGCGCCAGCAGTATACAGGGCACCGGGGAGCTGTTTTTT. As protein: CASSIQGTGELFF.